A single sample gave rise to the 8 T cell receptor beta chains below, sequenced in a study of T cell repertoires in cytomegalovirus infection. The antigens these receptors bind are not known. TCRdb redid the calling of the reads with MiXCR, one entry per CDR3 protein. The data contain 400,000 to 600,000 distinct CDR3 sequences, approximately 46% of them seen just once; the ten biggest clones take up roughly two fifths. The starting material was cultured PBMCs, obtained from culture after CMV antigen stimulation. The receptors shown here come from a human donor in good health (CMV status not recorded). Some clones in this sample may be carry-over from other donors' samples.

This clonotype was counted between two and nine times. This chain connects TRBV20-1 to TRBJ2-1, with a possible D match to TRBD2 (6 bases). This CDR3 spans 17 amino acids. The V gene's germline CDR1 is DFQATT and CDR2 SNEGSKA (reference sequence). Trimming took off 3 bases at V and 4 bases at J, with 22 bases between the two ends. The DNA of the CDR3 is TGCAGTGCTAGGGTAACAGATCGCGGACTACAGTACAATGAGCAGTTCTTC. This gives the protein CSARVTDRGLQYNEQFF.

CDR3 protein: CASSLAVGYGYTF. In DNA, the CDR3 is TGTGCCAGCAGCTTAGCAGTTGGGTATGGCTACACCTTC. The chain carries TRBV7-2 and TRBJ1-2; D gene ambiguous. Between the trimmed V and J ends, which lost 0 bases and 5 bases, there was a span of 7 bases. This CDR3 comprises 13 residues. Germline CDR1 and CDR2: SGHTA and FQGNSA.

This clonotype was seen only a few times. The chain has TRBV11-2 and TRBJ2-1; D is unresolved. From germline, CDR1 is SGHAT and CDR2 FQNNGV. CDR3 size: 13 residues. The ends were cut back, 1 base at V and 5 bases at J, with 6 bases in the middle. CDR3 region: CASSLVWNNEQFF. The CDR3 DNA reads as TGTGCCAGCAGCTTAGTCTGGAACAATGAGCAGTTCTTC.

The chain is built from TRBV7-6 and TRBJ2-1; tentative D call: TRBD2 (6 bases). Germline V lookup: CDR1 SGHVS, CDR2 FNYEAQ. V lost 5 bases, J lost 9 bases, and 14 bases lay in between. The CDR3 consists of 13 residues. The CDR3 sequence: CASSPGGGGEQFF. In nucleotides, the CDR3 is TGTGCCAGCAGCCCCGGGGGAGGTGGTGAGCAGTTCTTC.

Only a few counts were recorded for this clonotype. The chain employs TRBV7-2 and TRBJ2-2; the D is unclear. Per the germline V gene, CDR1 is SGHTA and CDR2 is FQGNSA. Trimming pared 5 bases from V and 5 bases from J, leaving 9 bases between. The CDR3 is made up of 13 amino acids. The CDR3 coding sequence is TGTGCCAGCAGCCCAATCGGGACCGGGGAGCTGTTTTTT. This codes for CASSPIGTGELFF.

This chain links TRBV6-2 or TRBV6-3 with TRBJ2-7; D is possibly TRBD1 (5 bases). The CDR3 runs to 11 residues. The V gene's germline CDR1 is MNHEY and CDR2 SVGEGT. V was trimmed by 5 bases and J by 7 bases, leaving 9 bases between them. The CDR3 nucleotides are TGTGCCAGCAGTCGACAGAAAGAGCAGTACTTC. Amino acid sequence: CASSRQKEQYF.

The chain has TRBV5-1 and TRBJ2-7; D ambiguous. The CDR3 is made up of 16 amino acids. Looked up from germline, CDR1 is SGHRS and CDR2 is YFSETQ. Trimming cost V 0 bases and J 2 bases, with 15 bases left between them. The CDR3 here is CASSLGPIDSTYEQYF. CDR3 in DNA: TGCGCCAGCAGCTTGGGGCCAATCGACTCTACCTACGAGCAGTACTTC.

This clonotype was seen at least ten times. At one end, the junction sequence differs from germline, possibly due to a read error. In DNA form, the CDR3 reads TGTGCCAGCAGCCCCCCGGGGCCACGGTTT. Translation gives CASSPPGPRF. This chain connects TRBV7-2 to TRBJ1-1; tentatively, D is TRBD1 (5 bases). Germline assignment: CDR1 SGHTA and CDR2 FQGNSA. The CDR3 covers 10 residues.